The entry that follows covers one TCR beta chain sequence. The antigen remains undetermined. This record comes from a study of T cells in Graves' hyperthyroidism and ophthalmopathy. General study points: Prediction of ophthalmopathy progression came a median around 6 months pre-onset. A model of 13 V-J features distinguished ophthalmopathy from stable hyperthyroidism.

Germline CDR1 and CDR2: SGHRS and YFSETQ. The CDR3 spans 14 residues. J was trimmed by 4 bases and V by 5 bases; bases with no gene match: 5. RNA transcripts served as the template for amplifying TCR beta CDR3 regions. Using the HTBI primer set, a first-round RT-PCR was run on the TCR CDR3. TCRdb analysed the multiplex PCR reads with MiXCR anew, one entry per CDR3 protein. In the table there are approximately 370,000 distinct CDR3 sequences, more than 13% of which are singletons. This clonotype was obtained from a woman aged 25-40 years with Graves' hyperthyroidism. The specimen sequenced was blood. This sequence joins TRBV5-1 and TRBJ2-2; 7 positions agree with TRBD2. This CDR3 is CASSGGSFTGELFF. The CDR3 bases are TGCGCCAGCAGTGGCGGGAGTTTCACCGGGGAGCTGTTTTTT.